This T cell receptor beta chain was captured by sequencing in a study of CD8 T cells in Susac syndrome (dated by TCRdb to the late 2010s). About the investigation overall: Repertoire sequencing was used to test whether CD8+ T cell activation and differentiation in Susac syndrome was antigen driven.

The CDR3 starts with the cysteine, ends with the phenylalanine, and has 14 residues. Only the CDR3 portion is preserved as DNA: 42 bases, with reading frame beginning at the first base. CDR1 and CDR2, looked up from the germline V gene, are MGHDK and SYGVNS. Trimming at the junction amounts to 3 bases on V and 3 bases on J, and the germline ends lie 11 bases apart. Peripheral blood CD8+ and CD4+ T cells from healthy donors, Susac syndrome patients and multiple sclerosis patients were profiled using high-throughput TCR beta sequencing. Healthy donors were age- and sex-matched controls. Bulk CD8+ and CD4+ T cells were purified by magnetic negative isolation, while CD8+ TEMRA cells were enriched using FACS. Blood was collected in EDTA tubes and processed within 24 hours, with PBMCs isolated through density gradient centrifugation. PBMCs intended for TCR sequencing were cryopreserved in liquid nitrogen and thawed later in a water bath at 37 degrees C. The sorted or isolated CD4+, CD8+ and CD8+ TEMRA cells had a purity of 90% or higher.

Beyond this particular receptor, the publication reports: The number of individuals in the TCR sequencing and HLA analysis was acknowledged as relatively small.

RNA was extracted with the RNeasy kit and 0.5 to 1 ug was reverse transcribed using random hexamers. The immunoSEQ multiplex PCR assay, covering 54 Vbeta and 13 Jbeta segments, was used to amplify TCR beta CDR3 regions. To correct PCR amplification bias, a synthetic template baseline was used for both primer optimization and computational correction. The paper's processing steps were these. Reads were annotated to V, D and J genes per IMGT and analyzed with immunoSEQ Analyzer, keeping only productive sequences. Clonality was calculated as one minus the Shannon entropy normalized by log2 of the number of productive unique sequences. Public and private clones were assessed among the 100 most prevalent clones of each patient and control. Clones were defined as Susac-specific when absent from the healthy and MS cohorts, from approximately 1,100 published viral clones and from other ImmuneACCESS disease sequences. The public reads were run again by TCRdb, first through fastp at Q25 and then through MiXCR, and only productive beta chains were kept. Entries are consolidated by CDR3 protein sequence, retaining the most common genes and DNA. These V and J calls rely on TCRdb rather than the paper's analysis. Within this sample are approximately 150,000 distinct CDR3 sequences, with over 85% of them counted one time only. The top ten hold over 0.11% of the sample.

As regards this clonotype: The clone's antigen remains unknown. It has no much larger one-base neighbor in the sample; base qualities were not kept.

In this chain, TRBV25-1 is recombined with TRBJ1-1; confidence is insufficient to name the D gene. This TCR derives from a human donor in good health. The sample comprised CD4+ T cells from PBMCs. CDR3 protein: CASSEVGGDTEAFF. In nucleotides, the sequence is TGTGCCAGCAGTGAGGTTGGAGGAGACACTGAAGCTTTCTTT.